This TCR beta chain was retrieved from a study of T cell repertoires in cytomegalovirus infection. Study context: Matching HLA type and CMV infection were both indicated by public TCR beta signatures.

TCRdb processed the reads anew with MiXCR; each CDR3 protein has one entry. The table includes 450,000 to 600,000 distinct CDR3 sequences, about 11% detected once. Study-wide findings and caveats: People with CMV and the relevant HLA were identified by cumulative public TCR beta family frequency. HLA-C-restricted CMV-specific TCR beta clonotypes were dominant in the ex vivo response.

CDR3 length: 13 residues. The germline gives CDR1 SQVTM, CDR2 ANQGSEA. Trimming shortened V by 1 base and J by 6 bases, and 13 bases separated the two germline ends. Comment on this clonotype: Its antigen is not known. Since a much larger clone is just one base distant, this may be a read error.

The specimen was PBMCs. The chain couples TRBV29-1 to TRBJ2-7, with D possibly matching TRBD1 (5 bases). The TCR comes from a human donor in good health (CMV status not recorded). Some clones in this sample may be carry-over from other donors' samples. The CDR3, as DNA: TGCAGCGTTGAAGGGGGCCCTGGGTGCGAGCAGTACTTC. Translating gives CSVEGGPGCEQYF.